Listed here is a single TCR beta chain. The target of this receptor is not known. No much larger clone is present one base from it, and per-base qualities are unavailable. The sample originates from a study of cytomegalovirus exposure and HLA in healthy donors (dated by TCRdb to 2016 to 2017). Background for the entire study: According to an earlier analysis of a few hundred of the donors, 200 million or so T cells yielded 100 million or so unique TCR beta sequences and approximately 280 Gb of sequence data. Roughly 300 gigabases of sequencing data and around 88 million unique TCR sequences made up an early release that covered several hundred HLA-typed donors. Of the 300 to 500 genotyped donors, 81% were placed in the genetic ancestry cluster associated with self-reported Caucasian donors. The aim of the study was to test whether cataloging public T cell receptors could identify signatures of past pathogen exposure. Using immunosequencing, the study profiled T cell repertoires from about 610 subjects and related those repertoires to cytomegalovirus serostatus. Along with the approximately 600-subject first cohort, a separate validation cohort of roughly 110 different subjects was used. To predict cytomegalovirus infection status, the study brought together high-throughput TCR immunosequencing, statistical association of individual TCRs with disease status, and machine learning. A later analysis re-examined previously published TCR beta repertoires from several hundred donors and added high-resolution HLA genotyping to investigate patterns of TCR occurrence. The later analysis used no new phenotypic data to find candidate immune exposures, relying instead on TCR beta sequences and their occurrence across donors. To decide whether each TCR beta V gene segment behaved as functional or pseudogenic, an earlier analysis of 587 of the donors relied on high-throughput TCR beta sequencing. Donor age, sex, ethnicity and CMV serostatus were compiled alongside the repertoire data. In a later genetic analysis, genome-wide SNP genotypes for about three fifths of the roughly 670 donors were used, and that subset was treated as a discovery cohort. All discovery cohort repertoires had been generated using a single sequencing platform. HLA typing included class I and class II loci at four-digit resolution. The number of typed donors differed by locus: about 620-640 for A, B, C, DRB1 and DQB1; roughly 510 for DQA1; 606 for DPA1; and some 470 for DPB1. Four or five DR-DQ haplotypes were treated as single units for association and clustering because of strong linkage in the cohort. On average, roughly 250,000 unique TCR beta nucleotide sequences were sequenced per donor among more than 350 genotyped donors of the cohort, with 15% to 20% of those sequences being non-productive.

Library generation was performed with the immunoSEQ multiplex PCR assay. For the multiplex PCR, a mixture combining 60 forward primers for TCR Vbeta segments and 13 reverse primers for TCR Jbeta segments was used. The CDR3 region of rearranged TCR beta genes was amplified from genomic DNA with a multiplex PCR assay. Amplified TCR beta libraries were sequenced as 87-base-pair reads on the Illumina HiSeq System. The original pipeline was this. In a later analysis, tens of millions of unique TCR beta chains were counted across the roughly 610 repertoires, and around 10 million of these chains were shared by at least two donors. Raw reads were error-corrected and collapsed into unique sequences by a nearest-neighbor algorithm in which closely related sequences were merged to remove PCR and sequencing errors. CDR3 sequences were aligned to IMGT reference sequences to assign V, D and J gene segments. For a sequence to be retained, at least a six-nucleotide match to both a V gene segment and a J gene segment was required. Rearrangements were called productive when the CDR3 lacked stop codons and stayed in frame with V and J; all others were non-productive. CDR3 was defined according to IMGT convention as the region running from the second conserved V-encoded cysteine to the conserved J-encoded phenylalanine. The earlier analysis of about 500 of the donors excluded sequences that lacked an unambiguous match to a single V gene segment. In an earlier analysis of 587 of the donors, a V segment was called functional when productive rearrangements were above 56.7%, and segregating when the standard deviation between donors exceeded 5%. A statistical classification framework was built to diagnose cytomegalovirus status from the catalog of TCR beta chain sequences. In a later analysis, TCR nucleotide sequences were compared against IMGT/GENE-DB human TR gene sequences so that V and J genes could be assigned. In a later analysis, CDR3 sequences and most-parsimonious VDJ recombination scenarios were assigned using the TCRdist pipeline. In a later analysis, each TCR beta chain was defined by its CDR3 amino acid sequence together with its V-gene family, and reads lacking a unique V-gene family were excluded. A later analysis removed 592 highly shared, low-generation-probability nucleotide sequences to deal with suspected cross-contamination and a sequencing artifact. For each public chain, a later analysis derived a clonal expansion index from normalized ranks of inferred template counts within each repertoire. A later analysis computed generation probabilities with a VDJ recombination model fitted to out-of-frame rearrangements, and checked the results against IGoR. In a later analysis, TCR-TCR, TCR-HLA and TCR-CMV co-occurrence was scored with hypergeometric tests, and a repertoire-size bias correction was applied to TCR pairs. In a later analysis, false discovery rates were estimated by permuting HLA or CMV assignments 20 times. In a later analysis, co-occurring TCRs were grouped with DBSCAN, and TCRdist sequence similarity was added when clustering was performed within HLA-allele-positive subsets. Repertoires with fewer than 30,000 or more than 120,000 public chains were left out of co-occurrence clustering, as were four to six repertoires with anomalous nucleotide sharing. Entries here come from immuneACCESS through TCRdb and include only in-frame sequences with V and J called. Some clones fail to appear in such tables; in the studies checked, an unresolved V gene covers under half of the shortfall, and the cause of the remainder is unknown. That table supplies the V and J calls and clone size; D and trimming were determined from the DNA. For this sample the table gives some 90,000 clones, of which more than 75% were detected only once. The ten biggest clones cover over 9% of the sample.

The investigation overall reported the following: Most TCR sequences were seen in very few donors, while some public TCRs were found in many individuals. Linkage disequilibrium might explain the correlated functional status among segregating V segments, but an unknown experimental factor could not be ruled out. The only immune exposure information available for the cohort was CMV serostatus. Because HLA typing was missing for some donors at each locus, association tests included only the typed subset. When HLA alleles, especially DR and DQ, strongly co-occurred, TCR associations were difficult to assign to individual alleles. Compared with the approximately 670-donor mean, donors in an Asian-associated ancestry cluster had fewer N-insertions in productive TCRs, according to a later genetic analysis. Cytomegalovirus status was reported to be diagnosed by the classifier with high specificity and sensitivity in both the original and validation cohorts. A further reported finding was that TCR beta sequences accurately predicted the HLA-A and HLA-B alleles for most subjects in the first cohort. Broadly in line with IMGT annotations, most TCR beta V segments showed up in productive rearrangements about 87% or about 30% of the time in an earlier analysis of around 600 of the donors. In a later analysis, TCR association rates were found to vary across HLA loci, with the most associated TCRs seen for DRB1 alleles and the fewest for HLA-C alleles. Fewer than 20 rarely observed V segments, including chromosome 9 orphons, were excluded from the earlier analysis of approximately 500 of the donors because counts were too low. Presence/absence analyses assumed roughly uniform sequencing depth across donors, an assumption that may not hold. A total of about 180 TCR beta chains were listed by the study as associated with cytomegalovirus. An association between a missense DCLRE1C variant and V-gene and J-gene trimming of TCR beta chains was found in a later genetic analysis and replicated in an independent cohort. A group of highly shared sequence variants was considered likely to be a technical artifact of the sequencing pipeline. The authors suggested that the approach could potentially be extended to other disease states and immunological phenotypes. According to a later analysis, most CMV-associated TCR beta chains appeared to be HLA-restricted, and the HLA associations seemed to be driven largely by CMV exposure. A later analysis found that HLA-associated TCR beta chains were more clonally expanded and had lower generation probabilities than equally common non-associated chains. A later analysis associated roughly 17,000 TCR beta sequences with specific HLA alleles at a false discovery rate of 0.05. Several of the top co-occurrence clusters appeared to be linked to parvovirus B19, influenza, CMV and Epstein-Barr virus, according to a later analysis. A few of the identified cytomegalovirus-associated TCR beta chains were confirmed in vitro to be specific for cytomegalovirus antigens. Only TCR beta chains were sequenced in this cohort, and the absence of alpha or paired-chain data limited detectable features.

The cohort comprised hundreds of healthy bone marrow donors. At the time of sampling, every cohort member was nominally healthy, though immune exposures that went unrecorded were likely present. Of the 666 cohort members, 289 had a positive CMV serostatus and about 400 had a negative one, while no CMV serostatus was recorded for the donor. Each donor provided a peripheral blood sample, and peripheral blood mononuclear cells were used for TCR beta sequencing. Genomic DNA extraction from the blood cell samples was performed with the Qiagen DNeasy Blood Extraction Kit. This receptor was identified in a human donor in good health. Sequenced: PBMCs.

The CDR3 is CASSIGNEQFF. Here is the DNA: TGTGCCAGTAGTATCGGCAATGAGCAGTTCTTC. The V gene is TRBV19 and the J gene is TRBJ2-1; no D gene is confidently identified. According to the germline V gene (reference sequence), CDR1 reads LNHDA and CDR2 reads SQIVND. From the cysteine up to the phenylalanine, the CDR3 has a length of 11 residues. The sequence is cut down to CDR3 DNA, 33 bases in frame from base 1. Deletion took 3 bases off V and 6 bases off J, with a span of 3 bases between the germline ends.